One sample yielded the 27 T cell receptor beta chains listed below, sequenced in a study of Ad26.COV2.S vaccination and SARS-CoV-2 variants. Treatment reported: 15 to 20 received Ad26.COV2.S at low or high dose, single or two shots; about five received placebo; per-sample allocation not given. On day 63 after the first injection, vaccine and placebo recipients gave samples. The protocol was immunoSEQ multiplex PCR, while the TCRdb copy is restricted to in-frame clones and leaves out a portion. The sample has about half a million clones, approximately 90% seen once; the top ten hold 1.5% to 2%. The sequencing here drew on peripheral blood, taken in a trial of Ad26.COV2.S vaccine versus placebo. The receptors here all came from a person between 18 and 65 years old who received the Ad26.COV2.S COVID-19 vaccine or a placebo.

Remarks on this clone: Other DNA sequences in the same sample also yield this CDR3. The V and J genes are TRBV18 and TRBJ2-7; 9 bases line up with TRBD1. V lost 3 bases to trimming and J lost 5 bases; unmatched junction nucleotides: 2. This CDR3 has 13 residues. The germline V gene has CDR1 KGHSH and CDR2 LQKENI. In nucleotides, the CDR3 is TGTGCCAGCTCACCCGGGACAGGGAACGAGCAGTACTTC. This sequence encodes CASSPGTGNEQYF.

This clone occurred a few times. This chain joins TRBV5-1 and TRBJ2-5; D gene unclear. This CDR3 contains 14 residues. V was trimmed by 0 bases and J by 2 bases, leaving 8 bases between them. The germline CDR1 and CDR2 sequences are SGHRS and YFSETQ. CDR3 amino acids: CASSLDGSQETQYF. In DNA form, the CDR3 reads TGCGCCAGCAGCTTGGATGGCTCGCAAGAGACCCAGTACTTC.

The count of this clone is one. V gene TRBV6-5 combines with J gene TRBJ2-5, with 8 bases aligning to TRBD1. The germline V gene has CDR1 MNHEY and CDR2 SVGAGI. The CDR3 spans 16 residues. After removal of 0 bases from V and 4 bases from J, the junction contained 7 bases not matched to a gene. CDR3 in amino acids: CASSYSVDQGAETQYF. CDR3 nucleotide sequence: TGTGCCAGCAGTTACTCCGTTGACCAGGGGGCAGAGACCCAGTACTTC.

This sequence joins TRBV18 and TRBJ1-2, with unresolved D. Germline V CDR1 and CDR2: KGHSH, LQKENI. With 3 bases removed from V and 8 bases from J, the gap between germline ends came to 13 bases. The CDR3 runs to 13 residues. CDR3 in DNA: TGTGCCAGCTCACCCGCGGGGTCTAGAGGCTACACCTTC. Translating gives CASSPAGSRGYTF.

This chain uses TRBV3-1 (or the pseudogene TRBV3-2) with TRBJ2-1; the D is unclear. The CDR3 extends over 16 amino acids. The V and J ends lost 2 bases and 0 bases respectively, with 11 bases between them. Germline V CDR1 and CDR2: LGHDT, YNNKEL (reference sequence). CDR3 in DNA: TGTGCCAGCAGCCAATTTGCTGGTTCCTCCTACAATGAGCAGTTCTTC. Its protein is CASSQFAGSSYNEQFF.

The V gene is TRBV3-1 (or the pseudogene TRBV3-2), the J gene TRBJ1-3; D perhaps matches TRBD1 (5 bases). Trimming left V 1 base short and J 0 bases short, with 16 bases between. In germline, CDR1 is LGHDT, CDR2 YNNKEL (reference sequence). The CDR3 covers 18 residues. The CDR3 is CASSQVHGWGLSGNTIYF. The CDR3 DNA reads TGTGCCAGCAGCCAAGTGCATGGCTGGGGCCTCTCTGGAAACACCATATATTTT.

V is TRBV29-1 and J is TRBJ2-1; D uncertain. The CDR3 sequence is 14 residues long. V was shortened by 4 bases and J by 0 bases, with 10 bases between the two germline ends. Germline V lookup: CDR1 SQVTM, CDR2 ANQGSEA. This CDR3 is CSVVGTSSYNEQFF. The CDR3 DNA follows: TGCAGCGTTGTTGGCACCAGCTCCTACAATGAGCAGTTCTTC.

This clone came up once. The V call is TRBV3-1 (or the pseudogene TRBV3-2), the J call TRBJ1-1; D unresolved. V was cut by 0 bases and J by 0 bases, with 11 bases left in between. Germline loops: CDR1 LGHDT, CDR2 YNNKEL (reference sequence). The CDR3 is 16 amino acids. The CDR3 region has the DNA TGTGCCAGCAGCCAAGATTTCCTTAGGGTGAACACTGAAGCTTTCTTT. Translating gives CASSQDFLRVNTEAFF.

This clone was found once. This rearrangement joins TRBV28 to TRBJ2-7, with 10 bases identical to TRBD2. This CDR3 is built from 15 residues. Trimming cost V 5 bases and J 5 bases; bases outside gene matches: 9. Germline lookup yields CDR1 MDHEN and CDR2 SYDVKM. This CDR3 is CASSPRASGSHEQYF. CDR3 nucleotides: TGTGCCAGCAGTCCTCGGGCTAGCGGGAGCCACGAGCAGTACTTC. Full variable domain (rest looked up from reference TRBV28 and TRBJ2-7): DVKVTQSSRYLVKRTGEKVFLECVQDMDHENMFWYRQDPGLGLRLIYFSYDVKMKEKGDIPEGYSVSREKKERFSLILESASTNQTSMYLCASSPRASGSHEQYFGPGTRLTVT.

This clone has a single count. The chain combines TRBV3-1 (or the pseudogene TRBV3-2) with TRBJ2-1, with D perhaps matching TRBD2 (6 bases). V lost 1 base to trimming and J lost 8 bases, with 12 bases between them. The length of the CDR3 is 14 residues. CDR1 and CDR2 from the germline V gene are LGHDT and YNNKEL (reference sequence). Written as DNA, the CDR3 is TGTGCCAGCAGCCAAGGACTAGTAGGCGATGAGCAGTTCTTC. Its translation: CASSQGLVGDEQFF.

The chain uses TRBV10-3 and TRBJ1-5, with a possible D match to TRBD1 (6 bases). The CDR3 totals 17 residues. Trimming shortened V by 0 bases and J by 1 base, and 13 bases separated the two germline ends. Germline V gene lookup returns CDR1 ENHRY and CDR2 SYGVKD. The CDR3 DNA reads TGTGCCATCAGTGAGTCCCCGAAGGGGGTGAGCAATCAGCCCCAGCATTTT. It is translated as CAISESPKGVSNQPQHF.

The rearrangement links TRBV5-5 to TRBJ1-4; no clear D gene. The germline V gene encodes CDR1 SGHKS and CDR2 YYEKEE (reference sequence). The CDR3 extends over 14 amino acids. V shed 0 bases and J shed 8 bases, with 11 bases lying between them. The CDR3 nucleotides read TGTGCCAGCAGCTTGGCTTACAAGGGCGAAAAACTGTTTTTT. Translated: CASSLAYKGEKLFF.

This clone was counted a single time. This chain joins TRBV10-3 and TRBJ2-5; 12 bases fit TRBD2. Germline CDR1 is ENHRY and CDR2 is SYGVKD. The CDR3 contains 16 residues. Trimming took 6 bases from V and 2 from J; bases not matched to a gene: 7. The CDR3 loop reads CAISNSLAGGQETQYF. The CDR3 region has the DNA TGTGCCATCAGCAACTCCCTAGCGGGGGGGCAAGAGACCCAGTACTTC.

This chain connects TRBV9 to TRBJ2-3; D is tentatively TRBD1 or TRBD2 (5 bases each). This CDR3 spans 17 amino acids. V lost 7 bases and J 1 base, leaving 22 bases between the germline ends. Looked up from germline, CDR1 is SGDLS and CDR2 is YYNGEE. This CDR3 is CASGRAPQGVGTDTQYF. Written as DNA, the CDR3 is TGTGCCAGCGGCCGTGCACCCCAGGGAGTCGGCACAGATACGCAGTATTTT.

J is TRBJ2-7 and V is TRBV27; 8 nucleotides agree with TRBD1. The CDR3 is 15 residues long. The ends lost 6 bases at V and 2 bases at J; junction bases unmatched: 9. Per the germline V gene, CDR1 is MNHEY and CDR2 is SMNVEV (reference sequence). Here the CDR3 DNA reads TGTGCCAGCAGCAAACCGGGACAGGCAACCTACGAGCAGTACTTC. Protein sequence: CASSKPGQATYEQYF.

The chain couples TRBV7-8 to TRBJ2-3; D call uncertain. Trimming removed 5 bases from V and 3 bases from J, with 12 bases in between. Germline V gene lookup returns CDR1 SGHVS and CDR2 FQNEAQ. CDR3 length: 14 amino acids. CDR3 coding DNA: TGTGCCAGCAGCCCAGGACGGCTTACAGATACGCAGTATTTT. Translating gives CASSPGRLTDTQYF.

The V gene is TRBV7-8, the J gene TRBJ1-5; maybe TRBD1 (5 bases). The germline gives CDR1 SGHVS, CDR2 FQNEAQ. The CDR3 runs to 16 residues. The germline V and J ends were trimmed by 3 bases and 1 base, with 13 bases remaining between them. The DNA of the CDR3 is TGTGCCAGCAGCTTTCTTTCAGGGAGGAGCAATCAGCCCCAGCATTTT. Translating it yields CASSFLSGRSNQPQHF.

This chain links TRBV30 with TRBJ1-6; D is unresolved. V was pared by 8 bases and J by 7 bases, with 21 bases between. The CDR3 consists of 15 residues. CDR1 GTSNPN and CDR2 SVGIG come from the germline V gene (reference sequence). The CDR3 loop is CAGTLKGWANSPLHF. In nucleotides, the CDR3 is TGTGCCGGAACGCTAAAGGGATGGGCAAATTCACCCCTCCACTTT.

The rearrangement uses TRBV10-2 and TRBJ2-3; 16 nucleotides agree with TRBD2. The V gene's germline CDR1 is WSHSY and CDR2 SAAADI. This CDR3 is built from 16 residues. After removal of 6 bases from V and 8 bases from J, the junction contained 8 bases not matched to a gene. Written as DNA, the CDR3 is TGCGCCAGCAGCCCGGGACTAGCGGGGGGGCTGGGTACGCAGTATTTT. Its protein product is CASSPGLAGGLGTQYF.

The V call is TRBV19, the J call TRBJ1-1; 7 bases are shared with TRBD1. The CDR3 sequence is 15 residues long. Germline V lookup: CDR1 LNHDA, CDR2 SQIVND (reference sequence). The ends lost 0 bases at V and 3 bases at J; junction bases unmatched: 4. The CDR3 coding sequence is TGTGCCAGTAGTATAGATGGAGGGGGCGACACTGAAGCTTTCTTT. Its translation: CASSIDGGGDTEAFF.

The V call is TRBV5-6, the J call TRBJ2-7, with D perhaps being TRBD1 or TRBD2 (6 bases each). With 7 bases removed from V and 0 bases from J, the gap between germline ends came to 29 bases. CDR3 length: 19 residues. Germline-derived CDR1 and CDR2 are SGHDT and YYEEEE. CDR3 sequence: CASGPRHGSRGRSSYEQYF. In nucleotides, the CDR3 is TGTGCCAGCGGGCCACGCCACGGCAGTAGGGGGAGGAGCTCCTACGAGCAGTACTTC.

The rearrangement uses TRBV9 and TRBJ1-1; TRBD1 is a possible D gene (5 bases). Between the trimmed V and J ends, which lost 4 bases and 0 bases, there was a span of 13 bases. Germline V gene lookup returns CDR1 SGDLS and CDR2 YYNGEE. The CDR3 is made up of 15 amino acids. CDR3 amino acids: CASSPQATVNTEAFF. The CDR3 nucleotides are TGTGCCAGCAGCCCTCAAGCGACAGTGAACACTGAAGCTTTCTTT.

V and J are TRBV20-1 and TRBJ1-2, with D possibly being TRBD1 (6 bases). The germline CDR1 and CDR2 sequences are DFQATT and SNEGSKA (reference sequence). The CDR3 length is 15 residues. V dropped 3 bases and J dropped 3 bases, with 17 bases sitting between them. CDR3 residues: CSASPPTGSHYGYTF. The CDR3 nucleotides read TGCAGTGCTAGTCCCCCCACAGGGTCCCACTATGGCTACACCTTC.

The rearrangement joins TRBV7-8 to TRBJ2-3, with TRBD1 identical over 9 bases. The length of the CDR3 is 17 residues. Losses at the gene ends were 2 bases for V and 0 bases for J; bases not matched to a gene: 6. Germline V gene data show CDR1 as SGHVS and CDR2 as FQNEAQ. The CDR3 DNA sequence: TGTGCCAGCAGCTTATACAGGGGGCGGAGGAGCACAGATACGCAGTATTTT. The encoded protein is CASSLYRGRRSTDTQYF.

The chain combines TRBV18 with TRBJ2-7, with 9 bases identical to TRBD1. V lost 6 bases, J lost 5 bases, and 11 bases stayed unmatched. The CDR3 covers 15 residues. The germline V gene encodes CDR1 KGHSH and CDR2 LQKENI. For the CDR3, the DNA is TGTGCCAGCTCCCAAGGACAGGGGAGAGGCCACGAGCAGTACTTC. The encoded protein is CASSQGQGRGHEQYF.

The genes are TRBV6-5 and TRBJ2-1; TRBD2 matches 13 bases. The length of the CDR3 is 16 residues. V lost 2 bases, J lost 7 bases, and 5 bases stayed unmatched. Looked up from germline, CDR1 is MNHEY and CDR2 is SVGAGI. The CDR3 reads CASSYGRTSGSNEQFF. The CDR3 DNA follows: TGTGCCAGCAGTTACGGCCGGACTAGCGGGAGTAATGAGCAGTTCTTC.

The chain combines TRBV5-4 with TRBJ1-1; 11 positions match TRBD1. Germline-derived CDR1 and CDR2 are SGHNT and YYREEE (reference sequence). V gave up 1 base and J gave up 4 bases; unmatched junction bases: 3. The CDR3 spans 15 residues. The CDR3 loop reads CASSLPGTGGTEAFF. Written as DNA, the CDR3 is TGTGCCAGCAGCTTGCCCGGGACAGGGGGCACTGAAGCTTTCTTT.